A single sample gave rise to the 21 T cell receptor beta chains below, sequenced in a study of cytomegalovirus exposure and HLA in healthy donors. The primer mix had 60 Vbeta and 13 Jbeta primers. Assay used: immunoSEQ multiplex PCR; TCRdb lists only in-frame clones, some missing. The sample gives under 200,000 clones, 82% of which show up once; roughly 0.5% is in the top ten. The sequenced sample consisted of PBMCs. These receptor sequences come from a woman between 50 and 59 years old in good health and CMV-seronegative.

The chain couples TRBV18 to TRBJ1-2; perhaps TRBD1 as D (5 bases). The germline gives CDR1 KGHSH, CDR2 LQKENI. Trimming took 0 bases from V and 6 from J, leaving 14 bases between them. The CDR3 runs 15 residues. CDR3 DNA: TGTGCCAGCTCACCACCTCAGACAGAGACAGATGGCTACACCTTC. Protein product: CASSPPQTETDGYTF.

This chain joins TRBV11-2 and TRBJ1-1; D may be TRBD1 (6 bases). The V and J ends lost 5 bases and 10 bases respectively, with 14 bases between them. Germline V gene lookup returns CDR1 SGHAT and CDR2 FQNNGV. This CDR3 comprises 12 residues. The CDR3 DNA reads TGTGCCAGCAGCATACGGACAGACTCAGCTTTCTTT. It translates to CASSIRTDSAFF.

The rearrangement uses TRBV2 and TRBJ1-6; D perhaps matches TRBD1 (6 bases). Germline CDR1 and CDR2: SNHLY and FYNNEI. The CDR3 spans 12 residues. The V end was cut by 7 bases, the J end by 10 bases, with 11 bases between. Written as DNA, the CDR3 is TGTGCCAGCAAACAGGGCGGCTCACCCCTCCACTTT. Its protein product is CASKQGGSPLHF.

Only one count was recorded for this clone. The gene calls are TRBV29-1 and TRBJ1-2, with D possibly being TRBD1 (5 bases). Germline V gene sequence: CDR1 SQVTM, CDR2 ANQGSEA. Trimming stripped 4 bases from V and 2 bases from J, with 8 bases between. The CDR3 length is 12 residues. The CDR3 coding sequence is TGCAGCGTTGTGGCAGGGAACTATGGCTACACCTTC. Its translation: CSVVAGNYGYTF.

V and J are TRBV25-1 and TRBJ1-5, with TRBD1 matching 11 bases. This CDR3 spans 17 amino acids. Germline V gives CDR1 MGHDK, CDR2 SYGVNS. The J segment lost 6 bases and the V segment lost 6 bases, leaving 13 bases of the junction unmatched. CDR3 nucleotides: TGTGCCAGCAGCGGCGGGTGGACAGGGGGCGAGATTCAGCCCCAGCATTTT. Its translation is CASSGGWTGGEIQPQHF.

CDR3 nucleotide sequence: TGTGCCAGCTCGGACGGGGGGGGCACAGATACGCAGTATTTT. This sequence encodes CASSDGGGTDTQYF. The J gene is TRBJ2-3, the V gene TRBV9, with 8 positions matching TRBD2. CDR1 SGDLS and CDR2 YYNGEE come from the germline V gene. J gave up 1 base and V 7 bases, and 5 bases lay outside the gene matches. CDR3 size: 14 residues.

This clone occurred a few times. The chain employs TRBV10-3 and TRBJ1-2, with 9 nucleotides matching TRBD1. CDR3 length: 14 residues. Germline-derived CDR1 and CDR2 are ENHRY and SYGVKD. The trim removed 2 bases at V and 8 bases at J, leaving 6 bases unmatched. The CDR3 sequence: CAISEGQGSGGYTF. DNA for the CDR3: TGTGCCATCAGTGAGGGACAGGGGTCGGGGGGCTACACCTTC.

The V and J genes are TRBV9 and TRBJ2-6; D unresolved. The CDR3 length is 14 residues. The ends were cut back, 0 bases at V and 4 bases at J, with 5 bases in the middle. Per the germline V gene, CDR1 is SGDLS and CDR2 is YYNGEE. CDR3 amino acids: CASSVDWGANVLTF. CDR3 coding DNA: TGTGCCAGCAGCGTAGACTGGGGGGCCAACGTCCTGACTTTC.

The V gene is TRBV7-2, the J gene TRBJ1-5; D gene unclear. Trimming stripped 4 bases from V and 4 bases from J, with 8 bases between. The V gene's germline CDR1 is SGHTA and CDR2 FQGNSA. This CDR3 spans 13 amino acids. In DNA form, the CDR3 reads TGTGCCAGCAGCTGGGAGGAAAATCAGCCCCAGCATTTT. Translating gives CASSWEENQPQHF.

The chain's CDR3 is CASSTGGATADTQYF. In nucleotides, the CDR3 is TGTGCCAGCAGCACGGGGGGGGCCACGGCAGATACGCAGTATTTT. This sequence joins TRBV13 and TRBJ2-3; 8 positions agree with TRBD2. Trimming took 5 bases from V and 4 from J; bases not matched to a gene: 8. Per the germline V gene, CDR1 is PRHDT and CDR2 is FYEKMQ (reference sequence). The CDR3 is 15 residues long.

The rearrangement links TRBV27 to TRBJ2-1; no clear D. The CDR3 sequence is 13 residues long. V lost 4 bases and J 0 bases, leaving 4 bases between the germline ends. CDR1 and CDR2 (germline): MNHEY, SMNVEV (reference sequence). The CDR3 nucleotides are TGTGCCAGCAGTTACGGCTCCTACAATGAGCAGTTCTTC. Its protein product is CASSYGSYNEQFF.

V gene TRBV2 combines with J gene TRBJ2-3, with 8 positions matching TRBD2. V dropped 6 bases and J dropped 2; count of bases not matched to a gene: 1. Germline CDR1 SNHLY, CDR2 FYNNEI. CDR3 size: 13 residues. The CDR3 nucleotides are TGTGCCAGCAGCGGGGGGGTCACAGATACGCAGTATTTT. It codes for CASSGGVTDTQYF.

This chain connects TRBV29-1 to TRBJ2-7; TRBD1 matches at 7 bases. The CDR3 is 13 residues long. Unmatched junction bases numbered 3, after V lost 1 base and J lost 3 bases. Germline V gene sequence: CDR1 SQVTM, CDR2 ANQGSEA. The CDR3, as DNA: TGCAGCGTTGAAGGGGACAGAGACTACGAGCAGTACTTC. Encoded protein: CSVEGDRDYEQYF.

This clone occurred once. The chain is built from TRBV7-6 and TRBJ2-6, with 12 bases lining up with TRBD2. Trimming took 2 bases from V and 2 from J; bases not matched to a gene: 1. The CDR3 has 17 amino acids. In germline, CDR1 is SGHVS, CDR2 FNYEAQ. Written as DNA, the CDR3 is TGTGCCAGCAGCTTACTAGCGGGGGGGCCTGGGGCCAACGTCCTGACTTTC. Protein: CASSLLAGGPGANVLTF.

The chain is built from TRBV5-6 and TRBJ1-1; 7 bases are a match to TRBD1. The J segment lost 7 bases and the V segment lost 5 bases, leaving 8 bases of the junction unmatched. The CDR3 totals 13 residues. Germline V gene data show CDR1 as SGHDT and CDR2 as YYEEEE. CDR3 DNA sequence: TGTGCCAGCAGTTGGACAGGCATCGGTGAAGCTTTCTTT. Protein: CASSWTGIGEAFF.

This chain uses TRBV29-1 with TRBJ2-7; 8 bases match TRBD1. Germline CDR1 reads SQVTM; CDR2 reads ANQGSEA. CDR3 size: 14 residues. The V gene end was trimmed by 4 bases and the J gene end by 4 bases; junction bases not matched to a gene: 9. CDR3 amino acids: CSVGARGRGYEQYF. The CDR3 DNA sequence: TGCAGCGTTGGTGCCAGGGGGCGCGGTTACGAGCAGTACTTC.

This rearrangement joins TRBV5-1 to TRBJ2-7; TRBD2 aligns across 8 bases. J lost 0 bases, V lost 0 bases, and 5 bases had no gene match. Germline CDR1 SGHRS, CDR2 YFSETQ. The CDR3 is made up of 16 amino acids. The CDR3 sequence: CASSLAGREASYEQYF. The CDR3 coding sequence is TGCGCCAGCAGCTTGGCCGGGCGGGAGGCCTCCTACGAGCAGTACTTC.

This clone was observed a few times. The chain joins TRBV14 to TRBJ1-1, with 7 bases that match TRBD1. The germline gives CDR1 SGHDN, CDR2 FVKESK. Trimming cost V 5 bases and J 5 bases; bases outside gene matches: 5. This CDR3 contains 13 residues. In DNA, the CDR3 is TGTGCCAGCAGCAGACAGGGTGGGACTGAAGCTTTCTTT. This translates into CASSRQGGTEAFF.

This clone has only one observation. The rearrangement joins TRBV25-1 to TRBJ2-7; possibly TRBD2 for D (6 bases). Germline V gene data show CDR1 as MGHDK and CDR2 as SYGVNS. V was clipped by 5 bases and J by 0 bases, with 11 bases between them. The CDR3 length is 14 residues. The CDR3 sequence: CASSSGTVSYEQYF. Here the CDR3 DNA reads TGTGCCAGCAGTAGTGGGACTGTCTCCTACGAGCAGTACTTC.

This clone has only one observation. The chain combines TRBV10-3 with TRBJ2-5; 13 bases align to TRBD2. Germline V gives CDR1 ENHRY, CDR2 SYGVKD. This CDR3 contains 15 residues. V lost 6 bases to trimming and J lost 2 bases; unmatched junction nucleotides: 3. CDR3 nucleotide sequence: TGTGCCATCAGGACTAGCGGGGGGAATCAAGAGACCCAGTACTTC. Protein product: CAIRTSGGNQETQYF.

The chain employs TRBV11-2 and TRBJ1-5, with no clear D. With 5 bases removed from V and 6 bases from J, the gap between germline ends came to 11 bases. CDR3 length equals 13 residues. Looked up from germline, CDR1 is SGHAT and CDR2 is FQNNGV. CDR3 protein: CASSPGSFQPQHF. The DNA for the CDR3 is TGTGCCAGCAGCCCGGGGTCTTTTCAGCCCCAGCATTTT.